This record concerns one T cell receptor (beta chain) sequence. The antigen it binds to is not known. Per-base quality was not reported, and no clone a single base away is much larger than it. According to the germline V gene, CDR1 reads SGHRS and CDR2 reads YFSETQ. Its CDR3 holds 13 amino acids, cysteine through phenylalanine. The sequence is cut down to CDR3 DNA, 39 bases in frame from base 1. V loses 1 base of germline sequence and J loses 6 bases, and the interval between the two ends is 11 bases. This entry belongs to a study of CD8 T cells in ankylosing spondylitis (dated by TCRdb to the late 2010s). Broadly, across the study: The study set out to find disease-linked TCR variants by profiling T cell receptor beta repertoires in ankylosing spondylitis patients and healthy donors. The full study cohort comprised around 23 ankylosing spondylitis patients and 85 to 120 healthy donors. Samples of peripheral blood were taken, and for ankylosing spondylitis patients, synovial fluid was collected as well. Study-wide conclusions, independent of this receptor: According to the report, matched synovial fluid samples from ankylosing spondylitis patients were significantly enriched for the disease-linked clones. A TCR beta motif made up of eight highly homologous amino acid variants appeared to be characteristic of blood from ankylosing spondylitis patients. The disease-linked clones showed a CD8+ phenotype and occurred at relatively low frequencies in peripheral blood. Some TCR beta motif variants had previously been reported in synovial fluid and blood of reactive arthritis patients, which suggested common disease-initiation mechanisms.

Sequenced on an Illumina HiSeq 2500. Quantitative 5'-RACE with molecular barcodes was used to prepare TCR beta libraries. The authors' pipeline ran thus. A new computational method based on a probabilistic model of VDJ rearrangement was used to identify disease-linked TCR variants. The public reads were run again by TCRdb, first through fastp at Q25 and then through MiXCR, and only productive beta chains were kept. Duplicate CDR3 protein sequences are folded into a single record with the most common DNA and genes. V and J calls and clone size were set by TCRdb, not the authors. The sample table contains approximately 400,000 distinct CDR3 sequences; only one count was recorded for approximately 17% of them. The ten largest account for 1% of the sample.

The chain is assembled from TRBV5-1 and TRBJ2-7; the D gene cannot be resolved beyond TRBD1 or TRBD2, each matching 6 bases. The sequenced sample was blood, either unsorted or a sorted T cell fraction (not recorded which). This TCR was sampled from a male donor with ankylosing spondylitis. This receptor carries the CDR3 CASSLLQGGEQYF. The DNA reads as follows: TGCGCCAGCAGCTTGTTACAGGGAGGCGAGCAGTACTTC.